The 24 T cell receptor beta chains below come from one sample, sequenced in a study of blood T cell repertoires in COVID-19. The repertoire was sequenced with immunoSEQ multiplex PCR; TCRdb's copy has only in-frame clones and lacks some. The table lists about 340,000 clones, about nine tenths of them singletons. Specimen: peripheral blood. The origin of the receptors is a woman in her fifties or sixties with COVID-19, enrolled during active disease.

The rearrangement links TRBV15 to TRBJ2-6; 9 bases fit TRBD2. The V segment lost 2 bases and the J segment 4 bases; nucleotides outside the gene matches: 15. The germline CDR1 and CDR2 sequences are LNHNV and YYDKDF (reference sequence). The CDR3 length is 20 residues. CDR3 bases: TGTGCCACCAGCAGACCCCGACGCGGGAGGGAGGGGTGGGGGGCCAACGTCCTGACTTTC. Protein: CATSRPRRGREGWGANVLTF.

CDR3 sequence reads: CASSLARGFRTDTQYF. DNA for the CDR3: TGTGCCAGCAGCTTGGCCAGAGGTTTCAGAACAGATACGCAGTATTTT. This rearrangement joins TRBV5-6 to TRBJ2-3; D not certain. This CDR3 contains 16 residues. Germline CDR1 reads SGHDT; CDR2 reads YYEEEE. Trimming removed 0 bases from V and 3 bases from J, with 14 bases in between.

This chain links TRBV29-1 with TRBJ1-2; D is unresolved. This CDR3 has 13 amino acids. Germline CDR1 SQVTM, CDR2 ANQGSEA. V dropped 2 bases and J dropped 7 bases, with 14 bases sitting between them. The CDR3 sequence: CSVEWFRGVGYTF. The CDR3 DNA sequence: TGCAGCGTTGAATGGTTCCGCGGAGTTGGCTACACCTTC.

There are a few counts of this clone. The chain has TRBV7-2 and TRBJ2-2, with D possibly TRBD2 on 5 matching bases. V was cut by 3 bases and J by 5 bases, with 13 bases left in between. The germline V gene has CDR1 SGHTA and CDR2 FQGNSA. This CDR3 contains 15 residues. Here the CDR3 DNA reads TGTGCCAGCAGCTTCTTGGGCTCGGGAACCGGGGAGCTGTTTTTT. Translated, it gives CASSFLGSGTGELFF.

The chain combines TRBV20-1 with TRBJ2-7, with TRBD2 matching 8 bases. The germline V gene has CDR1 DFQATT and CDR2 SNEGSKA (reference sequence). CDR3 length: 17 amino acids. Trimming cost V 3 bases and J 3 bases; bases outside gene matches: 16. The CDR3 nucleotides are TGCAGTGCTAGTTACCGGAGGAGCGGGAGTTTCTTCTACGAGCAGTACTTC. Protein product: CSASYRRSGSFFYEQYF.

CDR3 region: CASSPDRAYEQYF. The CDR3, as DNA: TGTGCCAGCAGCCCTGACAGGGCCTACGAGCAGTACTTC. The chain uses TRBV27 and TRBJ2-7; 7 bases align to TRBD1. CDR3 size: 13 residues. V trimming: 6 bases; J trimming: 2 bases; junction bases outside the gene matches: 4. The germline V gene encodes CDR1 MNHEY and CDR2 SMNVEV (reference sequence).

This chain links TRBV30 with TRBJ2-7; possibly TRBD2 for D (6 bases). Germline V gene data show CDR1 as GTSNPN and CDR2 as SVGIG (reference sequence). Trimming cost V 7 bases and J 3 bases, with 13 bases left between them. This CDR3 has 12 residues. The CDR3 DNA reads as TGTGCCTCTCAAGAGGGAGGCTACGAGCAGTACTTC. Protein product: CASQEGGYEQYF.

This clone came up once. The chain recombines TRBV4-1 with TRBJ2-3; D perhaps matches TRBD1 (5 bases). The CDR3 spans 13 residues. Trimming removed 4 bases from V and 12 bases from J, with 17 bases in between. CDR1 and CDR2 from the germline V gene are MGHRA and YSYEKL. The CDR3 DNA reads TGCGCCAGCAGCCCCCCGAGGCAGGGTACCCAGTATTTT. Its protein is CASSPPRQGTQYF.

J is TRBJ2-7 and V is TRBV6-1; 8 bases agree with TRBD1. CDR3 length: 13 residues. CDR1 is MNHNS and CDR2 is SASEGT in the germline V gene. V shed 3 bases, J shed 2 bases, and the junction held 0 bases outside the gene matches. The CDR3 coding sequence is TGTGCCAGCAGTGAGACAGGGGCCTACGAGCAGTACTTC. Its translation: CASSETGAYEQYF.

The CDR3 nucleotides read TGTGCCACCAGTGATCAAGAAACCACGCCGGCAGGGGGCGAAGATACGCAGTATTTT. Residues: CATSDQETTPAGGEDTQYF. The genes are TRBV24-1 and TRBJ2-3; 8 bases line up with TRBD1. Germline V gene data show CDR1 as KGHDR and CDR2 as SFDVKD. This CDR3 spans 19 amino acids. J lost 5 bases, V lost 3 bases, and 18 bases had no gene match.

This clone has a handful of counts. The CDR3 DNA sequence: TGTGCCAGCAGCTCCACAGTGAACACTGAAGCTTTCTTT. It encodes CASSSTVNTEAFF. The chain has TRBV7-6 and TRBJ1-1; D unresolved. The germline V gene encodes CDR1 SGHVS and CDR2 FNYEAQ. This CDR3 is 13 amino acids long. V was cut by 4 bases and J by 0 bases, with 6 bases left in between. The full variable domain, rest sourced from reference TRBV7-6 and TRBJ1-1, is GAGVSQSPRYKVTKRGQDVALRCDPISGHVSLYWYRQALGQGPEFLTYFNYEAQQDKSGLPNDRFSAERPEGSISTLTIQRTEQRDSAMYRCASSSTVNTEAFFGQGTRLTVV.

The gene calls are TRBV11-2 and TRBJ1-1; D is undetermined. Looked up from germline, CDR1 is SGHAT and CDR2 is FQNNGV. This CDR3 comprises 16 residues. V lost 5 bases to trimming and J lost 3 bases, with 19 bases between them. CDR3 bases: TGTGCCAGCAGCCACGGCGAGCGTGGCAGATACACTGAAGCTTTCTTT. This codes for CASSHGERGRYTEAFF. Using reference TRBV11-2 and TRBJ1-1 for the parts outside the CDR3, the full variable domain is EAGVAQSPRYKIIEKRQSVAFWCNPISGHATLYWYQQILGQGPKLLIQFQNNGVVDDSQLPKDRFSAERLKGVDSTLKIQPAKLEDSAVYLCASSHGERGRYTEAFFGQGTRLTVV.

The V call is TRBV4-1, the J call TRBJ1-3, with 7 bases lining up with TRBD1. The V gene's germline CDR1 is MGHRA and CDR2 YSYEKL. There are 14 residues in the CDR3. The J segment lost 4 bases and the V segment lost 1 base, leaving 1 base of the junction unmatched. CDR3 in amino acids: CASSQGDSGNTIYF. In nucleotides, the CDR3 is TGCGCCAGCAGCCAAGGGGACAGCGGAAACACCATATATTTT.

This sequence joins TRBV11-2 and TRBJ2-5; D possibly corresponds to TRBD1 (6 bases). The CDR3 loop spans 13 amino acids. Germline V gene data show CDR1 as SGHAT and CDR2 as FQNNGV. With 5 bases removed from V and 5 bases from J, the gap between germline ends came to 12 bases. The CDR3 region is CASSLGQFETQYF. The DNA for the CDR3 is TGTGCCAGCAGCCTAGGACAGTTCGAGACCCAGTACTTC. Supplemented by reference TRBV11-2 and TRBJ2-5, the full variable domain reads EAGVAQSPRYKIIEKRQSVAFWCNPISGHATLYWYQQILGQGPKLLIQFQNNGVVDDSQLPKDRFSAERLKGVDSTLKIQPAKLEDSAVYLCASSLGQFETQYFGPGTRLLVL.

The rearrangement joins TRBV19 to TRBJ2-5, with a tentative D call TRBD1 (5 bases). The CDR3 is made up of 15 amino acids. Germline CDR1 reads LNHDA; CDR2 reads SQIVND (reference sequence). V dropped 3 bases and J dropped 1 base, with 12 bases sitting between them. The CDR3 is CASSMVGLTQETQYF. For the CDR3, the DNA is TGTGCCAGTAGTATGGTGGGGCTTACCCAAGAGACCCAGTACTTC.

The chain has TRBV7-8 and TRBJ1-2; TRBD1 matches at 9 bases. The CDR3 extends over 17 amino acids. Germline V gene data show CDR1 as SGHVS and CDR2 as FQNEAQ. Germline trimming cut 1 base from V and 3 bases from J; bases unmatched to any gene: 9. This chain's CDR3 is CASSLDRDRASYYGYTF. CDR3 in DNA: TGTGCCAGCAGCTTAGACCGGGACAGGGCGAGTTACTATGGCTACACCTTC.

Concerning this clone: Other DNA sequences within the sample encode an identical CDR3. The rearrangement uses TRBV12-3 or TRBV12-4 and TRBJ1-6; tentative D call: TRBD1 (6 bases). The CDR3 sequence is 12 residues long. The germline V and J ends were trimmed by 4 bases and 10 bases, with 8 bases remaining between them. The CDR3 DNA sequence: TGTGCCAGCAGTTCCAGGGGATCACCCCTCCACTTT. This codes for CASSSRGSPLHF.

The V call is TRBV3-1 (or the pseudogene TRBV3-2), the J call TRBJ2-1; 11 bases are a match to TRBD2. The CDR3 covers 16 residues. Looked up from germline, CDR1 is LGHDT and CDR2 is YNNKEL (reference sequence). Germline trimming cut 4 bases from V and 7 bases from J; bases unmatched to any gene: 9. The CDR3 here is CASSPQLAGGQNEQFF. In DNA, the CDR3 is TGTGCCAGCAGCCCTCAGCTAGCGGGAGGTCAAAATGAGCAGTTCTTC.

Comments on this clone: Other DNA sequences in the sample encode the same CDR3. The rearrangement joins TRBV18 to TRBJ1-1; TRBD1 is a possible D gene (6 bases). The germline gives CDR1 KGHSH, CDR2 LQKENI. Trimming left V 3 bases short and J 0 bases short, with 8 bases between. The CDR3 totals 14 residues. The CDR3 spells CASSPQGLNTEAFF. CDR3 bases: TGTGCCAGCTCACCTCAGGGGTTGAACACTGAAGCTTTCTTT. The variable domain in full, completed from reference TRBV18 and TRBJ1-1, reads NAGVMQNPRHLVRRRGQEARLRCSPMKGHSHVYWYRQLPEEGLKFMVYLQKENIIDESGMPKERFSAEFPKEGPSILRIQQVVRGDSAAYFCASSPQGLNTEAFFGQGTRLTVV.

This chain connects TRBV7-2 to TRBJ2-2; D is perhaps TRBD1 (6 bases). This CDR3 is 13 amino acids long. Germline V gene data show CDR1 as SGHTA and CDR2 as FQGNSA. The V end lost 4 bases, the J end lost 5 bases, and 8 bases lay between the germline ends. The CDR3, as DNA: TGTGCCAGCAGCTCGGACAGTACCGGGGAGCTGTTTTTT. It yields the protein CASSSDSTGELFF. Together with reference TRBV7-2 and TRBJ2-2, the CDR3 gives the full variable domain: GAGVSQSPSNKVTEKGKDVELRCDPISGHTALYWYRQSLGQGLEFLIYFQGNSAPDKSGLPSDRFSAERTGGSVSTLTIQRTQQEDSAVYLCASSSDSTGELFFGEGSRLTVL.

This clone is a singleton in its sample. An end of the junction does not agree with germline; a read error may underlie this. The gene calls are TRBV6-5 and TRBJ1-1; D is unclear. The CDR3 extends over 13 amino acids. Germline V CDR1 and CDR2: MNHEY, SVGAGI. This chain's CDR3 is CASTYARGTEAFF. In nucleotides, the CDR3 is TGTGCCAGCACTTACGCCCGGGGAACTGAAGCTTTCTTT.

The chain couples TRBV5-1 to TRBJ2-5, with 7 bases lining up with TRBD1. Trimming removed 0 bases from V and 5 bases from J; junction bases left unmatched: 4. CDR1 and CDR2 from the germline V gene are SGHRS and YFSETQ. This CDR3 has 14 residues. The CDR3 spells CASSLAGQVETQYF. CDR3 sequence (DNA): TGCGCCAGCAGCTTGGCAGGACAGGTGGAGACCCAGTACTTC. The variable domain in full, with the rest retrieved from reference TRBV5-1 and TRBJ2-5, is KAGVTQTPRYLIKTRGQQVTLSCSPISGHRSVSWYQQTPGQGLQFLFEYFSETQRNKGNFPGRFSGRQFSNSRSEMNVSTLELGDSALYLCASSLAGQVETQYFGPGTRLLVL.

For the CDR3, the DNA is TGTGCCAGCAGCCAAGTGGGCGATAGCAATCAGCCCCAGCATTTT. This encodes CASSQVGDSNQPQHF. The genes are TRBV4-2 and TRBJ1-5; D is undetermined. The CDR3 spans 15 residues. Between the trimmed V and J ends, which lost 1 base and 0 bases, there was a span of 7 bases. Germline V lookup: CDR1 LGHNA, CDR2 YNFKEQ.

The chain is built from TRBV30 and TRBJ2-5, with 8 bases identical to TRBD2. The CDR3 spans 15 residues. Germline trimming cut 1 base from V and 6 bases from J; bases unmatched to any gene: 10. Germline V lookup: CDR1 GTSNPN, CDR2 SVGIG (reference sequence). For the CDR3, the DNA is TGTGCCTGGAGTGGAGGTAGCGGGATGCGTCAGACCCAGTACTTC. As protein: CAWSGGSGMRQTQYF.